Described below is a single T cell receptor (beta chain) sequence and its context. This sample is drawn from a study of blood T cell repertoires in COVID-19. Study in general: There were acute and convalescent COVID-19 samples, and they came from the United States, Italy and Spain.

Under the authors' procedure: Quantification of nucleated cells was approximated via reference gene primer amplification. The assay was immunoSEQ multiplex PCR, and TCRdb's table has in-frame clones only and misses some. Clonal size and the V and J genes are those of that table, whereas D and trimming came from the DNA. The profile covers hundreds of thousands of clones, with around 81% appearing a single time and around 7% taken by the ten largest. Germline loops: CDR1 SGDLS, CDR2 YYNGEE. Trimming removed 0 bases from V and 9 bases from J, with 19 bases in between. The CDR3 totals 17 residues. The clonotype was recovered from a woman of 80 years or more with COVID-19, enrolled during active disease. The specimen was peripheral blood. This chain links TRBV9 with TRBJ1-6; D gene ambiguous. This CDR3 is CASSVATTRSQFSPLHF. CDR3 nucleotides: TGTGCCAGCAGCGTAGCTACTACTCGTTCACAATTTTCACCCCTCCACTTT.